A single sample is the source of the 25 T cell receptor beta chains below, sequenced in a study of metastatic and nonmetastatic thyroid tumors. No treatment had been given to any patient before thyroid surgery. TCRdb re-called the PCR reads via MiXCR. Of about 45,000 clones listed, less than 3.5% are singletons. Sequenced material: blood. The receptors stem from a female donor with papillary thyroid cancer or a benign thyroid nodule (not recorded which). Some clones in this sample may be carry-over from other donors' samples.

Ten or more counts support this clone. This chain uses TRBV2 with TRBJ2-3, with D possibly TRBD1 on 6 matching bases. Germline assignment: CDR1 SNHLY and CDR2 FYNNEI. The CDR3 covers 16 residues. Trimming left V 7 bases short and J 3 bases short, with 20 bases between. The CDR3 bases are TGTGCCAGCACGAGGGGACATACAGCAGGTACAGATACGCAGTATTTT. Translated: CASTRGHTAGTDTQYF.

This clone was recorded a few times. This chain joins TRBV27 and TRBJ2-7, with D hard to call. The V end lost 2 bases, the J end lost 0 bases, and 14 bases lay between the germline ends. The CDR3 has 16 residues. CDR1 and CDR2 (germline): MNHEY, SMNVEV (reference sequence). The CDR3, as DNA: TGTGCCAGCAGTTTAGGTTTTCAAGGCCACTCCTACGAGCAGTACTTC. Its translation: CASSLGFQGHSYEQYF.

CDR3: CSVEGAYPTGELFF. The CDR3 nucleotides are TGCAGCGTTGAAGGGGCCTATCCAACCGGGGAGCTGTTTTTT. The chain recombines TRBV29-1 with TRBJ2-2; D unclear. The CDR3 is 14 amino acids. V gave up 1 base and J gave up 5 bases, with 11 bases separating them. CDR1 and CDR2 from the germline V gene are SQVTM and ANQGSEA.

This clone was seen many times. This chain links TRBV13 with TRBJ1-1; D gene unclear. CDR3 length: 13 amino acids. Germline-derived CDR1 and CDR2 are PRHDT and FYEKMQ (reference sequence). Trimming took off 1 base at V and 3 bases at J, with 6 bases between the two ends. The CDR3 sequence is CASSLVLDTEAFF. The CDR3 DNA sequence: TGTGCCAGCAGCTTAGTCCTGGACACTGAAGCTTTCTTT.

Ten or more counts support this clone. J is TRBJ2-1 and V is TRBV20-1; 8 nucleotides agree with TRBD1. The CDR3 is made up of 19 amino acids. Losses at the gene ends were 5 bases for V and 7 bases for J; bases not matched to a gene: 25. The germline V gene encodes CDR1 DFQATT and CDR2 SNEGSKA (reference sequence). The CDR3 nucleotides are TGCAGTGCTTCCTCCACCGGACAGGGTTTTCGTCTCGGGGGTAATGAGCAGTTCTTC. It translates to CSASSTGQGFRLGGNEQFF.

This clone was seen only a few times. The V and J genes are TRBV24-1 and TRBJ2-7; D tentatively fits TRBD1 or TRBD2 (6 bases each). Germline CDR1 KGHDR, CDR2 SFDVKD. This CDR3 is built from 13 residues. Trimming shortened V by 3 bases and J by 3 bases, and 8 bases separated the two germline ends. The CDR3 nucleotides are TGTGCCACCAGTGATGGAGGGGGCTACGAGCAGTACTTC. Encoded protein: CATSDGGGYEQYF.

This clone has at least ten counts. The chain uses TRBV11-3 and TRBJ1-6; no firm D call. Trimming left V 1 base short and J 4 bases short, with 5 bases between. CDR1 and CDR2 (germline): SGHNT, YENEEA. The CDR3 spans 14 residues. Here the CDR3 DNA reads TGTGCCAGCAGCTTAGGGATATATAATTCACCCCTCCACTTT. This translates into CASSLGIYNSPLHF.

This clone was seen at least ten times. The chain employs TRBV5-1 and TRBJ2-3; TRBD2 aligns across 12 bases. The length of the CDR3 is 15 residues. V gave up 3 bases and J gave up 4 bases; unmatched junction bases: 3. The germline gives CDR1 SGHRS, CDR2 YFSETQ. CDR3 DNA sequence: TGCGCCAGCAGCTCGGGACTAGCGGGCGCAGATACGCAGTATTTT. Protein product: CASSSGLAGADTQYF.

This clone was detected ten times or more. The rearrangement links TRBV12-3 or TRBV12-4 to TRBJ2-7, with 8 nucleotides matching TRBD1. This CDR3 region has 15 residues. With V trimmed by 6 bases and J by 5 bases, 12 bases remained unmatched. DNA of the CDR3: TGTGCCAGCAGCTTCCTAAGGCAGGGGGCCAACGAGCAGTACTTC. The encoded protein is CASSFLRQGANEQYF.

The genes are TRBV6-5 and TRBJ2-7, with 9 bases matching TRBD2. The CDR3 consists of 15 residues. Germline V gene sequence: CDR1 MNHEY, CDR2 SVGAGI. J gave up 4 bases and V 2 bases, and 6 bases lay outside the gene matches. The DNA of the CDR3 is TGTGCCAGCAGTTACGTCCCTAGCGGGAATTACGAGCAGTACTTC. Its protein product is CASSYVPSGNYEQYF.

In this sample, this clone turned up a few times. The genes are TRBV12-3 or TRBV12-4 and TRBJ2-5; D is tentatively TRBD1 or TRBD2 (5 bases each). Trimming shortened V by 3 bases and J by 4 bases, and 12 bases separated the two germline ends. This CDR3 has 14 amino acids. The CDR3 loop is CASSFDSGTETQYF. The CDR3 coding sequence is TGTGCCAGCAGTTTTGACAGCGGAACAGAGACCCAGTACTTC.

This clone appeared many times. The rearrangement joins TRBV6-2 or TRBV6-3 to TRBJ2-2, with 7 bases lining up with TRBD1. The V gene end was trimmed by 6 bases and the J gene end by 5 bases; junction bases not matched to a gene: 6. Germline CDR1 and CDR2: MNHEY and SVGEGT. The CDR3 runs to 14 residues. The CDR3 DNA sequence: TGTGCCAGCAGGGGACAGCGAGATACCGGGGAGCTGTTTTTT. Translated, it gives CASRGQRDTGELFF.

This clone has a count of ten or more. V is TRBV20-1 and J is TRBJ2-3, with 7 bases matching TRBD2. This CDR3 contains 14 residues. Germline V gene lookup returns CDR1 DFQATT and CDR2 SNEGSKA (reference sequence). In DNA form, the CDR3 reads TGCAGCCCCCAGCCGGGGGGTCGAACAGATACGCAGTATTTT. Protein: CSPQPGGRTDTQYF.

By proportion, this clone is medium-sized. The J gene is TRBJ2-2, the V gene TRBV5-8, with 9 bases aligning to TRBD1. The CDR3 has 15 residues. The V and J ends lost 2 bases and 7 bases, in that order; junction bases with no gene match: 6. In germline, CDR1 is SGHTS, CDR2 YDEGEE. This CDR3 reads CASSLFRTGDGELFF. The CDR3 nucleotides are TGTGCCAGCAGCTTATTCAGGACAGGGGACGGGGAGCTGTTTTTT.

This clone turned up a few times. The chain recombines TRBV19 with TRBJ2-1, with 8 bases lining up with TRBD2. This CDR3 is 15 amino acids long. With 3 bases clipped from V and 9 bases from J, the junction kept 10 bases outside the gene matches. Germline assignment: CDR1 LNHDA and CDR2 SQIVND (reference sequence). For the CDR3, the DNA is TGTGCCAGTAGTATCGGGACTAGTATTCTTCGTGAGCAGTTCTTC. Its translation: CASSIGTSILREQFF.

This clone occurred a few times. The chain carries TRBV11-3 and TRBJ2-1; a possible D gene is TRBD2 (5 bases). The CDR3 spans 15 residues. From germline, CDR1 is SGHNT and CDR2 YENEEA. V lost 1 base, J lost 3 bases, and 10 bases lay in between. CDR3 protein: CASSLGLRDYNEQFF. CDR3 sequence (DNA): TGTGCCAGCAGCTTAGGCCTCCGGGACTACAATGAGCAGTTCTTC.

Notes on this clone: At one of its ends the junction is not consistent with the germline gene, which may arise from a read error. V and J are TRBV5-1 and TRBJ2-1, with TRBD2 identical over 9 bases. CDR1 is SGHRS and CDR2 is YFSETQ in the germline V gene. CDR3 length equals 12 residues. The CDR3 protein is CTSSWTSVEQFF. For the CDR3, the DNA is TGCACCAGCAGCTGGACTAGCGTTGAGCAGTTCTTC.

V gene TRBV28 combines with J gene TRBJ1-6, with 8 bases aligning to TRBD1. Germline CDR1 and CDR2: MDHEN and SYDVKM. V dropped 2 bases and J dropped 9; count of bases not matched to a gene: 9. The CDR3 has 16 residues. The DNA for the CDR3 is TGTGCCAGCAGTTTACCACTCGGGACAGGACGTTCACCCCTCCACTTT. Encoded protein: CASSLPLGTGRSPLHF.

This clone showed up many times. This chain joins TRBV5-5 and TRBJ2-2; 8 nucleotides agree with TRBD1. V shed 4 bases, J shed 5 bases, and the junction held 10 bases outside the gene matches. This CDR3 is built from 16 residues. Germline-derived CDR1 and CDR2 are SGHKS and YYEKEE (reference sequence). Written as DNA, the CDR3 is TGTGCCAGCAGCATCGACAGGGGAAGTTGGACCGGGGAGCTGTTTTTT. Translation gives CASSIDRGSWTGELFF.

As DNA, the CDR3 is TGTGCCAGCAGCTTAGCACGAACGAGGGCACGGTCTAGCACAGATACGCAGTATTTT. As protein: CASSLARTRARSSTDTQYF. The chain is built from TRBV11-3 and TRBJ2-3, with D perhaps TRBD2 (5 bases). CDR1 and CDR2 from the germline V gene are SGHNT and YENEEA. The CDR3 is 19 residues long. The V end lost 1 base, the J end lost 0 bases, and 20 bases lay between the germline ends.

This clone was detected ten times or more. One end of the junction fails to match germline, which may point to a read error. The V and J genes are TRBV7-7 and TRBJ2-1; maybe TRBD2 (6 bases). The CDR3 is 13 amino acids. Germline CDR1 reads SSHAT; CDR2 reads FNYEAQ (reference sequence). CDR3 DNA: TGTGCTAGCAGCTTACTAGCTTCCAATGAGCAGTTCTTC. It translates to CASSLLASNEQFF.

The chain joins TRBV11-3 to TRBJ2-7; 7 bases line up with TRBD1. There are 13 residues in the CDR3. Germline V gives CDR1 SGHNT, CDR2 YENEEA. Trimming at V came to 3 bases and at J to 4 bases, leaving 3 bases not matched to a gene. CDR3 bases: TGTGCCAGCAGCTTCCGGACAGGTTACGAGCAGTACTTC. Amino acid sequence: CASSFRTGYEQYF. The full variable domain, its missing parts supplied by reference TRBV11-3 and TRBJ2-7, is EAGVVQSPRYKIIEKKQPVAFWCNPISGHNTLYWYLQNLGQGPELLIRYENEEAVDDSQLPKDRFSAERLKGVDSTLKIQPAELGDSAVYLCASSFRTGYEQYFGPGTRLTVT.

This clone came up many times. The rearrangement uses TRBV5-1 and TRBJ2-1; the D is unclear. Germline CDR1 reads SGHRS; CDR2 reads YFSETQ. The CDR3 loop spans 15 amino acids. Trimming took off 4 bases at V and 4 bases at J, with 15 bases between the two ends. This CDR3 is CASSLEDVTYNEQFF. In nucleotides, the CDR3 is TGCGCCAGCAGCCTGGAAGACGTAACGTACAATGAGCAGTTCTTC.

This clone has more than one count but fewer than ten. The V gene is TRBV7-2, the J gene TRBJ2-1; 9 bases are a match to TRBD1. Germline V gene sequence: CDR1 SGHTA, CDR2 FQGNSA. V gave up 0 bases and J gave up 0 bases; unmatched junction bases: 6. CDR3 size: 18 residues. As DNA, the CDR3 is TGTGCCAGCAGCTTAGCGGCGGGGACAGGGAGCTCCTACAATGAGCAGTTCTTC. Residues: CASSLAAGTGSSYNEQFF.

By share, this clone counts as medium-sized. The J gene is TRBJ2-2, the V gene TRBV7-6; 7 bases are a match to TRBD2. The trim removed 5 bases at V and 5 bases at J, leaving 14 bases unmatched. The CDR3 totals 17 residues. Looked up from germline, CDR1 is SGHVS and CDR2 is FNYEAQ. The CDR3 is CASSAAVTISGTGELFF. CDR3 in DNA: TGTGCCAGCAGCGCGGCCGTTACGATTAGCGGGACCGGGGAGCTGTTTTTT.